This is a list of T cell receptor beta chains from one sample in a study of shared clonotypes between healthy human individuals. The assay was immunoSEQ multiplex PCR, and TCRdb's table has in-frame clones only and misses some. Seen here are 1.5 million to 2.5 million clones, about 95% observed once, and the top ten hold approximately 1.2%. Input material: naive CD8+ T cells sorted from blood. These receptors were taken from a man younger than 35 in good health. CDR3s include the opening cysteine and the closing phenylalanine or tryptophan. A D gene is named only where the DNA matches it firmly. Clone size, where shown, is once, few, many, or a class for clones that have expanded.

D gene	J gene	V gene	clone size	CDR3 DNA	CDR3 protein
NA	TRBJ1-1	TRBV7-9	NA	TGTGCCATGACGGGAATGAACACTGAAGCTTTCTTT	CAMTGMNTEAFF
NA	TRBJ2-2	TRBV2	few	TGTGCCAGCAGTGCTGGCGTTGAGCTGTTTTTT	CASSAGVELFF
TRBD2	TRBJ2-7	TRBV4-1	NA	TGCGCCAGCAGCCCCGGACTAGCGGCATCCTACGAGCAGTACTTC	CASSPGLAASYEQYF
NA	TRBJ2-7	TRBV30	NA	TGTGCCTCGGTCCGGGACGGACCTTCCTACGAGCAGTACTTC	CASVRDGPSYEQYF
TRBD1	TRBJ2-1	TRBV11-2	NA	TGTGCCAGCAGCTTAGGACAGGGTAGCCACAATGAGCAGTTCTTC	CASSLGQGSHNEQFF
NA	TRBJ2-5	TRBV5-1	once	TGCGCCAGCAGCTCGGCCGCCTGGACAGTTCAAGAGACCCAGTACTTC	CASSSAAWTVQETQYF
NA	TRBJ2-7	TRBV7-2	NA	TGTGCCAGCAGCTTAGGGGTCAGCTCCTACGAGCAGTACTTC	CASSLGVSSYEQYF
TRBD1	TRBJ1-6	TRBV27	once	TGTGCCAGCAGTTTACAGGGGGGTCTCACCTATAATTCACCCCTCCACTTT	CASSLQGGLTYNSPLHF
NA	TRBJ2-2	TRBV9	NA	TGTGCCAGCAGCCTCCTAAATTTTGACGGGGAGCTGTTTTTT	CASSLLNFDGELFF
TRBD2	TRBJ2-7	TRBV27	NA	TGTGCCAGCAGTTTATCCGGACTAGCGGGGAACTACGAGCAGTACTTC	CASSLSGLAGNYEQYF
NA	TRBJ2-7	TRBV18	NA	TGTGCCAGCTCACCACTTAAGGGTAGCTCCTACGAGCAGTACTTC	CASSPLKGSSYEQYF
NA	TRBJ1-4	TRBV30	NA	TGTGCCTGTGGCGTCGATGAAAAACTGTTTTTT	CACGVDEKLFF
NA	TRBJ1-4	TRBV27	NA	TGTGCCAGCAGTCCCTCCCTGGGGGGGGCGGAAAAACTGTTTTTT	CASSPSLGGAEKLFF
TRBD2	TRBJ2-2	TRBV11-2	NA	TGTGCCAGCAGCTTCTCTAGACTAGCAGCGAACACCGGGGAGCTGTTTTTT	CASSFSRLAANTGELFF
NA	TRBJ2-7	TRBV27	NA	TGTGCCAGCAGTTTAGTTGCAGGGCAGTACGAGCAGTACTTC	CASSLVAGQYEQYF
NA	TRBJ1-4	TRBV27	NA	TGTGCCAGCAGTCCGCGGGACGCGAGGAATGAAAAACTGTTTTTT	CASSPRDARNEKLFF
NA	TRBJ2-3	TRBV11-2	NA	TGTGCCAGCAGCTCCTCCCCGGGACAAAGCACAGATACGCAGTATTTT	CASSSSPGQSTDTQYF
NA	TRBJ1-1	TRBV4-1	few	TGCGCCAGCAGCTATGACAGAAACACTGAAGCTTTCTTT	CASSYDRNTEAFF
NA	TRBJ2-3	TRBV30	NA	TGTGCCTGGAGTGAGCAGGGGAATACGCAGTATTTT	CAWSEQGNTQYF
TRBD1	TRBJ1-5	TRBV7-8	NA	TGTGCCAGCAGCTTAGTGCTCATAGGGACAGGGGGCCTCGAAGGCAATCAGCCCCAGCATTTT	CASSLVLIGTGGLEGNQPQHF
TRBD1	TRBJ2-7	TRBV5-1	NA	TGCGCCAGCAGCCAGGGACAGCTCACCTACGAGCAGTACTTC	CASSQGQLTYEQYF
TRBD2	TRBJ2-2	TRBV7-2	NA	TGTGCCAGCAGCTTATTGCTAGCGGGAGGCACCGGGGAGCTGTTTTTT	CASSLLLAGGTGELFF